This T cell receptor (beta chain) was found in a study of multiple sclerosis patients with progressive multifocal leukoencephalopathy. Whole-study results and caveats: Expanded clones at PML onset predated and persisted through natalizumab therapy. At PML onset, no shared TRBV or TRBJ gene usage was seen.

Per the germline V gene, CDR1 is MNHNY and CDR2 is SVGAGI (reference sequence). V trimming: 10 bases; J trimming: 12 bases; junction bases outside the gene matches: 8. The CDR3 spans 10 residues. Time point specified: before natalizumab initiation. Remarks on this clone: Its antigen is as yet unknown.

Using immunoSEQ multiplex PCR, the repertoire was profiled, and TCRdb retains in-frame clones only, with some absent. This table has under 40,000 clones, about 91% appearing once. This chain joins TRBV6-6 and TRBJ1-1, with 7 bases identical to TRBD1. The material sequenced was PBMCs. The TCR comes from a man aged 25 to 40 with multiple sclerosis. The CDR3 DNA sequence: TGTGCCACAGATTCAGGGGGTCCTTTCTTT. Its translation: CATDSGGPFF.